Presented here are 6 T cell receptor beta chains from one specimen sequenced in a study of CD8+CD57+ T cells in acquired aplastic anemia (dated by TCRdb to the late 2010s). The data were produced on an Illumina HiSeq 2000. Genomic DNA was used as template for profiling of TCR beta VDJ combinations and CDR3 sequences. The public reads were run again by TCRdb, first through fastp at Q25 and then through MiXCR, and only productive beta chains were kept. Each CDR3 protein gets just one entry, which takes the most common genes and DNA from the rows behind it. Counted in this sample were 250,000 to 300,000 distinct CDR3 sequences; approximately 60% of them appeared once. Of the sample, 1.3% falls within the top ten clones. The patients picked for sequencing were ones in whom flow cytometry had shown an expansion of CD8+CD57+ cells. The source material was sorted CD4+, CD8+, or CD8+CD57+ T cells (not recorded which) from PBMCs. The source is a human donor with aplastic anemia.

Comments on this clonotype: The junction and the germline gene differ at one end; a read error may be behind it. The chain joins TRBV6-5 to TRBJ2-1; 12 nucleotides line up with TRBD2. The CDR3 consists of 17 residues. The germline V gene encodes CDR1 MNHEY and CDR2 SVGAGI. This CDR3 reads CASSYLTSGRTYTEQFF. The CDR3 DNA reads TGTGCCAGCAGTTATTTGACTAGCGGGAGAACGTACACTGAGCAGTTCTTC.

This clonotype turned up a few times. The chain couples TRBV10-3 to TRBJ2-1, with D possibly being TRBD2 (6 bases). This CDR3 has 16 residues. The germline V gene encodes CDR1 ENHRY and CDR2 SYGVKD. V lost 3 bases to trimming and J lost 6 bases, with 18 bases between them. The CDR3 nucleotides read TGTGCCATCAGTGATTCGGCCAGGGAGGTCAGCAATGAGCAGTTCTTC. It yields the protein CAISDSAREVSNEQFF.

About this clonotype itself: A read error may account for a junction end that differs from germline. Here the CDR3 DNA reads TGTGCTAGCAGCTTATTGTCAGGGGTTAACGGGGAGCTGTTTTTT. Protein: CASSLLSGVNGELFF. This chain connects TRBV7-2 to TRBJ2-2; possible D gene TRBD1, 6 bases. This CDR3 has 15 residues. Germline lookup yields CDR1 SGHTA and CDR2 FQGNSA.

This clonotype was seen many times. The rearrangement joins TRBV2 to TRBJ1-2; the match to TRBD1 covers 7 bases. Germline V gene sequence: CDR1 SNHLY, CDR2 FYNNEI. V lost 4 bases, J lost 0 bases, and 5 bases stayed unmatched. The length of the CDR3 is 15 residues. In nucleotides, the CDR3 is TGTGCCAGCAGTGGGACAGGTAAAGCTAACTATGGCTACACCTTC. Translation gives CASSGTGKANYGYTF. The entire variable domain, with the rest obtained from reference TRBV2 and TRBJ1-2, is as follows: EPEVTQTPSHQVTQMGQEVILRCVPISNHLYFYWYRQILGQKVEFLVSFYNNEISEKSEIFDDQFSVERPDGSNFTLKIRSTKLEDSAMYFCASSGTGKANYGYTFGSGTRLTVV.

This clonotype was seen at least ten times. The chain employs TRBV5-1 and TRBJ2-5; 9 bases map to TRBD2. Germline V CDR1 and CDR2: SGHRS, YFSETQ. The CDR3 contains 17 residues. V lost 3 bases, J lost 3 bases, and 12 bases stayed unmatched. Here the CDR3 DNA reads TGCGCCAGCAGCTCAGCGGGTGGCGGGGGGGCGGAAGAGACCCAGTACTTC. Amino acid sequence: CASSSAGGGGAEETQYF.

This clonotype was counted a few times. A read error may be the cause here, since a much bigger clone is one base away. Without the conserved terminal phenylalanine or tryptophan, this CDR3 likely stems from a read error. V usage is TRBV19 and J usage is TRBJ1-3; D remains unclear. Trimming cost V 1 base and J 3 bases, with 4 bases left between them. Germline values: CDR1 LNHDA, CDR2 SQIVND (reference sequence). The CDR3 extends over 13 amino acids. CDR3 protein: CASSIGVGNTIYS. Here the CDR3 DNA reads TGTGCCAGTAGTATAGGGGTTGGAAACACCATATATTCT.